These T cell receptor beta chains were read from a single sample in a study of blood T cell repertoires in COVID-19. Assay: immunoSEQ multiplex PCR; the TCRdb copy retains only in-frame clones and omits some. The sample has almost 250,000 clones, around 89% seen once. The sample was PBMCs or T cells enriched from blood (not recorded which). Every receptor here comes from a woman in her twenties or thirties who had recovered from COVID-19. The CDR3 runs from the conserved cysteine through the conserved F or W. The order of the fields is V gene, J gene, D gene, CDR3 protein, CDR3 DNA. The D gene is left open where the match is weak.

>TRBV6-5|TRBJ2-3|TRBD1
CASSHRGLADTQYF
TGTGCCAGCAGCCACAGGGGCCTCGCAGATACGCAGTATTTT
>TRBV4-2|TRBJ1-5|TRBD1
CASSQVAGGGEPQHF
TGTGCCAGCAGCCAAGTGGCAGGGGGTGGAGAGCCCCAGCATTTT
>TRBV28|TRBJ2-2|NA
CASSVEQTRPTGELFF
TGTGCCAGCAGCGTGGAACAGACTAGACCCACCGGGGAGCTGTTTTTT
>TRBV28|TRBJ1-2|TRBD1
CASRPTGDTGYTF
TGTGCCAGCAGACCTACAGGGGATACTGGCTACACCTTC
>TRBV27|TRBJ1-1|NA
CASSLQSLNTEAFF
TGTGCCAGCAGTCTACAGAGTTTGAACACTGAAGCTTTCTTT
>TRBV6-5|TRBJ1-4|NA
CASSSQEKLFF
TGTGCCAGCAGTTCTCAGGAAAAACTGTTTTTT
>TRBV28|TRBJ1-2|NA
CQPPGHGYGYTF
TGTCAACCGCCGGGACACGGCTATGGCTACACCTTC
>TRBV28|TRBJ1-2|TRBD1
CASSIQGALGYTF
TGTGCCAGCAGTATCCAGGGGGCGCTAGGCTACACCTTC
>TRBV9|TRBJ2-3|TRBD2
CASSSGSGMSTDTQYF
TGTGCCAGCAGCTCGGGTAGCGGGATGAGCACAGATACGCAGTATTTT
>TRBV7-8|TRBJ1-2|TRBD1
CASSSTGTGDTYGYTF
TGTGCCAGCAGCAGTACCGGGACAGGGGATACATATGGCTACACCTTC